The 13 T cell receptor beta chains below were found in one sample sequenced in a study of PD-1 blockade in classical Hodgkin lymphoma. As to time point: cycle 4 day 1 (C4D1), after 6 weeks of nivolumab. Patients all relapsed after autologous stem cell transplantation, and there was variation in brentuximab vedotin exposure. Assay: immunoSEQ multiplex PCR; the TCRdb copy retains only in-frame clones and omits some. This table holds about 64,000 clones, less than 95% found once. The sample here was peripheral blood mononuclear cells (PBMCs), taken before the fourth cycle of nivolumab. The receptor source for this set is a human donor with classical Hodgkin lymphoma.

The V gene is TRBV5-1, the J gene TRBJ1-1; 8 bases are shared with TRBD1. From germline, CDR1 is SGHRS and CDR2 YFSETQ. After removal of 4 bases from V and 6 bases from J, the junction contained 11 bases not matched to a gene. This CDR3 is 15 amino acids long. CDR3 nucleotides: TGCGCCAGCAGCAGACAGGGGCGGGGGTTCGCTGAAGCTTTCTTT. This gives the protein CASSRQGRGFAEAFF.

The chain uses TRBV5-6 and TRBJ2-3, with D hard to call. The V and J ends lost 2 bases and 10 bases respectively, with 11 bases between them. Germline-derived CDR1 and CDR2 are SGHDT and YYEEEE. The CDR3 runs 12 residues. CDR3 coding DNA: TGTGCCAGCAGCTTAGTCCGCGACCCGCAGTATTTT. Translating it yields CASSLVRDPQYF.

The chain recombines TRBV5-1 with TRBJ2-1, with TRBD1 as a possible D gene (5 bases). The CDR3 totals 13 residues. The germline V gene encodes CDR1 SGHRS and CDR2 YFSETQ. V was shortened by 7 bases and J by 7 bases, with 15 bases between the two germline ends. CDR3 in DNA: TGCGCCAGCGCCCAGGGATATAGGAATGAGCAGTTCTTC. Its translation: CASAQGYRNEQFF.

The V gene is TRBV6-1, the J gene TRBJ2-1; TRBD1 is a possible D gene (5 bases). V lost 5 bases, J lost 1 base, and 9 bases lay in between. The germline gives CDR1 MNHNS, CDR2 SASEGT. The CDR3 has 14 residues. CDR3 in amino acids: CASSKQVSYNEQFF. CDR3 bases: TGTGCCAGCAGTAAACAGGTTTCCTACAATGAGCAGTTCTTC.

The chain has TRBV2 and TRBJ1-2, with D perhaps matching TRBD1 (5 bases). Germline loops: CDR1 SNHLY, CDR2 FYNNEI. The CDR3 is 15 amino acids. Deletions cut 8 bases from V and 6 bases from J, with 22 bases between. Here the CDR3 reads CASLEPGLKVDGYTF. In nucleotides, the CDR3 is TGTGCCAGCCTTGAACCGGGGCTTAAAGTCGATGGCTACACCTTC.

This clone was observed once. The CDR3 loop is CASSLTGLLNEQFF. CDR3 nucleotides: TGTGCCAGCAGTTTAACAGGACTTCTCAATGAGCAGTTCTTC. The V gene is TRBV27, the J gene TRBJ2-1; D may correspond to TRBD1 or TRBD2 (5 bases each). The CDR3 is made up of 14 amino acids. Germline assignment: CDR1 MNHEY and CDR2 SMNVEV (reference sequence). Trimming cost V 2 bases and J 6 bases, with 11 bases left between them.

This clone has only a few counts. The chain recombines TRBV2 with TRBJ1-4, with D unresolved. CDR1 is SNHLY, CDR2 FYNNEI, per germline. The CDR3 is 11 amino acids. V dropped 3 bases and J dropped 14 bases, with 10 bases sitting between them. The CDR3 sequence is CASSDVVELFF. The CDR3 DNA reads TGTGCCAGCAGTGACGTCGTAGAGCTGTTTTTT. The variable domain in full, completed from reference TRBV2 and TRBJ1-4, reads EPEVTQTPSHQVTQMGQEVILRCVPISNHLYFYWYRQILGQKVEFLVSFYNNEISEKSEIFDDQFSVERPDGSNFTLKIRSTKLEDSAMYFCASSDVVELFFGSGTQLSVL.

CDR3 sequence: CASSDGSTWDTDTQYF. The CDR3 DNA sequence: TGTGCCAGCAGTGATGGTTCAACGTGGGACACAGATACGCAGTATTTT. This chain uses TRBV2 with TRBJ2-3; D unclear. The V gene lost 3 bases and the J gene lost 2 bases, with 15 bases spanning the gap. The CDR3 sequence is 16 residues long. Germline CDR1 is SNHLY and CDR2 is FYNNEI. Full variable domain (remainder filled in from reference TRBV2 and TRBJ2-3): EPEVTQTPSHQVTQMGQEVILRCVPISNHLYFYWYRQILGQKVEFLVSFYNNEISEKSEIFDDQFSVERPDGSNFTLKIRSTKLEDSAMYFCASSDGSTWDTDTQYFGPGTRLTVL.

V usage is TRBV6-5 and J usage is TRBJ1-6, with a possible D match to TRBD1 (6 bases). CDR1 is MNHEY and CDR2 is SVGAGI in the germline V gene. The ends were cut back, 6 bases at V and 6 bases at J, with 15 bases in the middle. The CDR3 extends over 15 amino acids. The CDR3 bases are TGTGCCAGCAGACTACAGGGTCTAACTAATTCACCCCTCCACTTT. Its translation is CASRLQGLTNSPLHF.

The chain combines TRBV7-3 with TRBJ1-2, with 7 nucleotides matching TRBD1. The germline CDR1 and CDR2 sequences are SGHTA and FQGTGA. The CDR3 sequence is 14 residues long. With 5 bases clipped from V and 2 bases from J, the junction kept 5 bases outside the gene matches. The CDR3: CASSEAQGNYGYTF. CDR3 nucleotides: TGTGCCAGCAGCGAGGCACAGGGGAACTATGGCTACACCTTC.

The J gene is TRBJ2-5, the V gene TRBV5-1, with TRBD1 as a possible D gene (6 bases). Deletions cut 4 bases from V and 3 bases from J, with 13 bases between. The CDR3 contains 14 residues. In germline, CDR1 is SGHRS, CDR2 YFSETQ. The CDR3 region is CASSLMDSEETQYF. CDR3 bases: TGCGCCAGCAGCCTTATGGACAGCGAAGAGACCCAGTACTTC.

There are a few counts of this clone. The chain combines TRBV4-1 with TRBJ1-5; D remains ambiguous. The germline gives CDR1 MGHRA, CDR2 YSYEKL. CDR3 length equals 13 residues. V was trimmed by 1 base and J by 5 bases, leaving 6 bases between them. Here the CDR3 reads CASSQGPDQPQHF. Here the CDR3 DNA reads TGCGCCAGCAGCCAAGGGCCAGATCAGCCCCAGCATTTT.

The chain links TRBV28 to TRBJ2-7, with D possibly matching TRBD2 (6 bases). The germline V gene encodes CDR1 MDHEN and CDR2 SYDVKM. This CDR3 has 12 amino acids. Trimming took off 8 bases at V and 4 bases at J, with 12 bases between the two ends. This chain's CDR3 is CASGTPDYEQYF. DNA for the CDR3: TGTGCCAGCGGGACTCCAGATTACGAGCAGTACTTC.